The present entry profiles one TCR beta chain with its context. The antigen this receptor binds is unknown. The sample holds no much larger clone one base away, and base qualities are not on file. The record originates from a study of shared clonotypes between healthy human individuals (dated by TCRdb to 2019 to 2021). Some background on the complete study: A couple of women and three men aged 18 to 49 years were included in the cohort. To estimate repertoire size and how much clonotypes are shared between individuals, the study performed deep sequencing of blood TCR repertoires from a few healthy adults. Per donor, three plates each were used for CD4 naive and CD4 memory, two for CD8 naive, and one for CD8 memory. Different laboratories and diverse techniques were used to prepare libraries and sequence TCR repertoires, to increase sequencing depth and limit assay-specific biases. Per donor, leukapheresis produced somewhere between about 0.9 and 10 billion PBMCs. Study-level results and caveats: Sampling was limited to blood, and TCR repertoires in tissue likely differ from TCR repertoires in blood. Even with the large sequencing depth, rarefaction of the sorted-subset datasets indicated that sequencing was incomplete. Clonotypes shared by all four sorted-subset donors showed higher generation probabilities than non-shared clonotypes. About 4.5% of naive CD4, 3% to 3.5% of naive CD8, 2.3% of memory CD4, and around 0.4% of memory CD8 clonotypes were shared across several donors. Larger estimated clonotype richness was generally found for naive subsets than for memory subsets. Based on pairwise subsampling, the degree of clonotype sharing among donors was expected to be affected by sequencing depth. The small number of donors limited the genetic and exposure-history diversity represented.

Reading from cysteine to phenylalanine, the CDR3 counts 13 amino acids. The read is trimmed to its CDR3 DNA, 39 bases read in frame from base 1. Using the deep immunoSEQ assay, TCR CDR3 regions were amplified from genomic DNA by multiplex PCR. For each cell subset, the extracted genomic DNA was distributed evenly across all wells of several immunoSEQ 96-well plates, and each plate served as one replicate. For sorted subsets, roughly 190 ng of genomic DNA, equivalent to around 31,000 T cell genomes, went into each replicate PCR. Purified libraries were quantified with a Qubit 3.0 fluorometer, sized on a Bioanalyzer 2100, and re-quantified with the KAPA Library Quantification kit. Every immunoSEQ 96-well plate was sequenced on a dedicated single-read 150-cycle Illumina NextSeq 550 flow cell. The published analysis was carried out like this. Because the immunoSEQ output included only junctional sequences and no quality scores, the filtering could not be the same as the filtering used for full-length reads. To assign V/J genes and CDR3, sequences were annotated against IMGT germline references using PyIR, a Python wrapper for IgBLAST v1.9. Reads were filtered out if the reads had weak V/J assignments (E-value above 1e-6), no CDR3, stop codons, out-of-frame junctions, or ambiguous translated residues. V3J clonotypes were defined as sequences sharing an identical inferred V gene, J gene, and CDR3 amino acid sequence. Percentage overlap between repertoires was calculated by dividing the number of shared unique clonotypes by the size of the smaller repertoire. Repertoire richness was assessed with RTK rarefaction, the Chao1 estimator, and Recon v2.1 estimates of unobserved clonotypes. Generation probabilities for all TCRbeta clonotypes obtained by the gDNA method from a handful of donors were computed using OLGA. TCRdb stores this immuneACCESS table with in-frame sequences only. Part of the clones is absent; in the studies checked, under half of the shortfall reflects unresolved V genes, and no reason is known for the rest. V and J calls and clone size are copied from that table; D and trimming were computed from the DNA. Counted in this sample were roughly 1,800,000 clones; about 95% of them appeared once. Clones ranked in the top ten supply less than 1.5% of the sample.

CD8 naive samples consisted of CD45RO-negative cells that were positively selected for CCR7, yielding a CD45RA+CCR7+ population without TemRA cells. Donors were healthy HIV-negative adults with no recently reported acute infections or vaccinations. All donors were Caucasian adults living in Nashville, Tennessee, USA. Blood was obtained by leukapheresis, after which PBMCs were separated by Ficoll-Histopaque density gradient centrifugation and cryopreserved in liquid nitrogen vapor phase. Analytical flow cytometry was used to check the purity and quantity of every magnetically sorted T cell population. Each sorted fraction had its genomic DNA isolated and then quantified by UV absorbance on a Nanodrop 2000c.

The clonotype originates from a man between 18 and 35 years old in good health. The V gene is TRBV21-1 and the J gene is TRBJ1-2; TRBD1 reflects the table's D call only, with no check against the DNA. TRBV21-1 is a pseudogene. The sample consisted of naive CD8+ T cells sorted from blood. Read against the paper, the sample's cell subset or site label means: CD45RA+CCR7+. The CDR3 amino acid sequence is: CASSKDRNYGYTF. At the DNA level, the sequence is TGTGCCAGCAGCAAAGACAGGAATTATGGCTACACCTTC.